This TCR beta chain is drawn from a study of identifying expanded T cells in peripheral blood. Study results and limitations: Over around two and four weeks, about 17 and 20 clones changed, versus approximately 1.1 between replicates. Across healthy donors, higher total template counts meant significantly greater approximately 2-week count variance.

Germline V lookup: CDR1 MNHEY, CDR2 SVGAGI. This CDR3 spans 13 amino acids. V shed 5 bases and J 9 bases; nucleotides not matched to a gene: 10. Only in-frame clones appear in the TCRdb table, and some are missing; sequencing was by immunoSEQ multiplex PCR. The sample has about 89,000 clones; about 91% are singletons. Worth noting for this clone: Its antigen is as yet unknown.

No infections or other immune events were documented during collection. The TCR comes from a person aged 18 to 70 in good health. This chain uses TRBV6-5 with TRBJ2-7; TRBD2 aligns across 7 bases. Sequenced sample: blood. The CDR3 DNA sequence: TGTGCCAGCAGTCGGGACTACCGTCTTCCGCAGTACTTC. Translation: CASSRDYRLPQYF.